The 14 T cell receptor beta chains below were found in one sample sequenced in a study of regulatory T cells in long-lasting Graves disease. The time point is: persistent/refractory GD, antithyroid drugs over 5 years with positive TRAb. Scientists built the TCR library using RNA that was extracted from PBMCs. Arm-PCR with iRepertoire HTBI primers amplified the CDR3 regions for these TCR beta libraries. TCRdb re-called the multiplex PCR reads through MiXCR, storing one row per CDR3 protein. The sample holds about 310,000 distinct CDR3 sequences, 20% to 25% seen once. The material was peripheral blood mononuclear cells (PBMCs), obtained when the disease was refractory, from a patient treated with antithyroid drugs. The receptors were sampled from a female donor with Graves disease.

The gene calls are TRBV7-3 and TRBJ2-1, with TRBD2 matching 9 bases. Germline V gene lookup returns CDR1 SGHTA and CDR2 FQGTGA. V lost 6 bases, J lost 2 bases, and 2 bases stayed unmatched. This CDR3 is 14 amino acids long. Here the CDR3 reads CASRSSGTYNEQFF. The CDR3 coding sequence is TGTGCCAGCAGGTCTAGCGGGACCTACAATGAGCAGTTCTTC. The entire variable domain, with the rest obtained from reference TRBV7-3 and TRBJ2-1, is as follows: GAGVSQTPSNKVTEKGKYVELRCDPISGHTALYWYRQSLGQGPEFLIYFQGTGAADDSGLPNDRFFAVRPEGSVSTLKIQRTERGDSAVYLCASRSSGTYNEQFFGPGTRLTVL.

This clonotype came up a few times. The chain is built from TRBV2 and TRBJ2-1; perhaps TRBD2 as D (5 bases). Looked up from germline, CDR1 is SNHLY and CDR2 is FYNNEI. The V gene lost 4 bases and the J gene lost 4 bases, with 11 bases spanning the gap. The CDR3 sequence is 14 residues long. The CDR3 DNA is TGTGCCAGCAGTGCTGACTACCGATACAATGAGCAGTTCTTC. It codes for CASSADYRYNEQFF.

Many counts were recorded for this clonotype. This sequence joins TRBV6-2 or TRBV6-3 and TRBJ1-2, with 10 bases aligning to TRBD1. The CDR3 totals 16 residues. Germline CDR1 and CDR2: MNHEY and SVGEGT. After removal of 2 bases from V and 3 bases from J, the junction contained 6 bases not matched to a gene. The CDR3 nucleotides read TGTGCCAGCAGTTACGACTTGGGACAGGGGCACTATGGCTACACCTTC. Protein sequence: CASSYDLGQGHYGYTF.

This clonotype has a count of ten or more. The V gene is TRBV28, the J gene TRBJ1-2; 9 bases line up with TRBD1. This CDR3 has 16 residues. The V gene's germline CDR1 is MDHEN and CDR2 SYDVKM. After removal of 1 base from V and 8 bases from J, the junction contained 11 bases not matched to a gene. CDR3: CASSLFWGQGAAGYTF. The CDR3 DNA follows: TGTGCCAGCAGTTTATTTTGGGGACAGGGAGCGGCAGGCTACACCTTC.

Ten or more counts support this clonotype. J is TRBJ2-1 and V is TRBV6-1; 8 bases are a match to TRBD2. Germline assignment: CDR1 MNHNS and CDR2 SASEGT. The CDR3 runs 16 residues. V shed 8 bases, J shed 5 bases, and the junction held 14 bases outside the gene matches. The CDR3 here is CASGEGGLGVNNEQFF. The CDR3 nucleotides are TGTGCCAGCGGAGAAGGGGGACTAGGCGTAAACAATGAGCAGTTCTTC.

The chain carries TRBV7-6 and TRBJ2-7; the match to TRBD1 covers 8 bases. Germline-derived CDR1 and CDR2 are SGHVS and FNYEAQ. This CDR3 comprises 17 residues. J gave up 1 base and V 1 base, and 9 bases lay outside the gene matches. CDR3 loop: CASSLEGPGQESYEQYF. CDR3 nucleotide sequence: TGTGCCAGCAGCTTAGAAGGCCCGGGACAGGAGTCCTACGAGCAGTACTTC.

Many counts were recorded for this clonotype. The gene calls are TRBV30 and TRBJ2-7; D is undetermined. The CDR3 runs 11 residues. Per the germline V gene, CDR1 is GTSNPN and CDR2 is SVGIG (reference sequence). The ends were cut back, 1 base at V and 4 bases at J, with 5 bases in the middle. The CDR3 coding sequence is TGTGCCTGGAGTGGGAGTTACGAGCAGTACTTC. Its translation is CAWSGSYEQYF.

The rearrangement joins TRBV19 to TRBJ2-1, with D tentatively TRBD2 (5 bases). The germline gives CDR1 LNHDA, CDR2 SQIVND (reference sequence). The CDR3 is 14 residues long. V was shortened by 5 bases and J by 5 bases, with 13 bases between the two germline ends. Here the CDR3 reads CASSGLQRDNEQFF. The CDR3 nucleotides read TGTGCCAGTAGTGGACTCCAGAGGGACAATGAGCAGTTCTTC.

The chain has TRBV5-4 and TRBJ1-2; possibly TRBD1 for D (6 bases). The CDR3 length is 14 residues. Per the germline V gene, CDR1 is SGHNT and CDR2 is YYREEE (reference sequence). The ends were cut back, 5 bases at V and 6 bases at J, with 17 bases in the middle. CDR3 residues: CASRSTQGSHGYTF. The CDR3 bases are TGTGCCAGCAGATCAACGCAGGGGAGTCATGGCTACACCTTC.

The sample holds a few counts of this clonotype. The CDR3 DNA sequence: TGTGCCAGCGAGGGTAAAGGGGCCGAAAAACTGTTTTTT. Protein sequence: CASEGKGAEKLFF. This rearrangement joins TRBV4-2 to TRBJ1-4; D is perhaps TRBD1 (5 bases). Trimming took off 8 bases at V and 8 bases at J, with 15 bases between the two ends. The CDR3 consists of 13 residues. Germline V gene lookup returns CDR1 LGHNA and CDR2 YNFKEQ.

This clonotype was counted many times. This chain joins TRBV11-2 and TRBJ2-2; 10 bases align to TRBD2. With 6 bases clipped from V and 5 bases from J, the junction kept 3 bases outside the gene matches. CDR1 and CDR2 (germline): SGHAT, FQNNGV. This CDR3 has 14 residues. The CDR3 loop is CASRSLAGTGELFF. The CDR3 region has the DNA TGTGCCAGCAGGTCACTAGCGGGGACCGGGGAGCTGTTTTTT.

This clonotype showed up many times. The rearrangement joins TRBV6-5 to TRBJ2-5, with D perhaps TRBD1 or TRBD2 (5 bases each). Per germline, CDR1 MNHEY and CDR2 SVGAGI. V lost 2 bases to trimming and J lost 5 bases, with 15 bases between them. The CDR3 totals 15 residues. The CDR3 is CASSYLGPLAETQYF. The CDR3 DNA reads TGTGCCAGCAGTTACCTGGGACCCCTCGCGGAGACCCAGTACTTC.

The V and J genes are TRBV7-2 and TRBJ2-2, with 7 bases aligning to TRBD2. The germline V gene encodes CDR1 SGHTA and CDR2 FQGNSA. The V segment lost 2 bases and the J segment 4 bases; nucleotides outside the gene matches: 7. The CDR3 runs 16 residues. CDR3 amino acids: CASSLLAGDGTGELFF. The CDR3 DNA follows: TGTGCCAGCAGCTTACTGGCGGGAGATGGCACCGGGGAGCTGTTTTTT. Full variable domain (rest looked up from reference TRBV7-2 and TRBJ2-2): GAGVSQSPSNKVTEKGKDVELRCDPISGHTALYWYRQSLGQGLEFLIYFQGNSAPDKSGLPSDRFSAERTGGSVSTLTIQRTQQEDSAVYLCASSLLAGDGTGELFFGEGSRLTVL.

CDR3 loop: CASSLDWDLTEAFF. CDR3 in DNA: TGTGCCAGCAGCTTGGACTGGGATTTAACTGAAGCTTTCTTT. The rearrangement joins TRBV5-6 to TRBJ1-1, with no clear D. CDR3 length: 14 residues. Trimming removed 0 bases from V and 5 bases from J, with 11 bases in between. CDR1 is SGHDT and CDR2 is YYEEEE in the germline V gene.